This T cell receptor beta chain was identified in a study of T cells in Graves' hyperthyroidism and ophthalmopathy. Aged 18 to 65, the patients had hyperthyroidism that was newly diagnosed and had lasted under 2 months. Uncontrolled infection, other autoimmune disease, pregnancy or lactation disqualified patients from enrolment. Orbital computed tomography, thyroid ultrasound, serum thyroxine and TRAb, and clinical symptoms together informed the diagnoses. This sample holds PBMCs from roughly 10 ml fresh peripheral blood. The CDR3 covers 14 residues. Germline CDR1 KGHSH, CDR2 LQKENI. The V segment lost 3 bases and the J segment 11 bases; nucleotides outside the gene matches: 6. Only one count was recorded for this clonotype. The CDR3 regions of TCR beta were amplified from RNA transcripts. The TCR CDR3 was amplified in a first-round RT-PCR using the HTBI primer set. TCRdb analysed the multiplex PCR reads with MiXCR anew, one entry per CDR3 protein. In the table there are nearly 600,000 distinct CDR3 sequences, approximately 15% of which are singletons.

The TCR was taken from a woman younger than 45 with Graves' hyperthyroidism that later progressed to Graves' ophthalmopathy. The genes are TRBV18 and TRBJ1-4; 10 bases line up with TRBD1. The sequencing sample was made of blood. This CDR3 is CASSPGQGRWKLFF. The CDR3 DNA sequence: TGTGCCAGCTCACCGGGACAGGGGAGGTGGAAACTGTTTTTT.